The 8 T cell receptor beta chains below all came from one sample that was sequenced in a study of preoperative IRX-2 immunotherapy in early breast cancer. Treatment described: preoperative locoregional IRX-2 cytokine immunotherapy. TCRdb's copy holds only in-frame clones and misses some; the assay was immunoSEQ multiplex PCR. The sample contains under 30,000 clones, around 90% of which appear only once. Sequenced material: tumor tissue, taken after IRX-2 immunotherapy. These receptors all stem from a human donor with breast cancer.

CDR3 in amino acids: CARTWEWGQPQHF. The CDR3 coding sequence is TGTGCCAGGACTTGGGAGTGGGGTCAGCCCCAGCATTTT. This chain connects TRBV6-5 to TRBJ1-5; the D is unclear. Trimming removed 9 bases from V and 6 bases from J, with 15 bases in between. The CDR3 has 13 amino acids. Germline V gene sequence: CDR1 MNHEY, CDR2 SVGAGI.

J is TRBJ2-3 and V is TRBV11-2; D unclear. Germline CDR1 reads SGHAT; CDR2 reads FQNNGV. The germline V and J ends were trimmed by 5 bases and 1 base, with 1 base remaining between them. The CDR3 length is 11 residues. CDR3: CASSRTDTQYF. Written as DNA, the CDR3 is TGTGCCAGCAGCCGCACAGATACGCAGTATTTT.

This chain joins TRBV9 and TRBJ1-2; D is undetermined. Germline-derived CDR1 and CDR2 are SGDLS and YYNGEE. This CDR3 comprises 14 residues. Trimming removed 0 bases at V and 2 bases at J, with 8 bases between. CDR3 nucleotides: TGTGCCAGCAGCGTAGAGGGTTCGAACTATGGCTACACCTTC. It encodes CASSVEGSNYGYTF.

The chain employs TRBV19 and TRBJ2-2; TRBD1 matches at 10 bases. The CDR3 spans 17 residues. The V gene's germline CDR1 is LNHDA and CDR2 SQIVND (reference sequence). Trimming at V came to 9 bases and at J to 7 bases, leaving 17 bases not matched to a gene. In nucleotides, the CDR3 is TGTGCCAGCGACGCCCGGGACAGGGGATGGCGGGTCGGGGAGCTGTTTTTT. This translates into CASDARDRGWRVGELFF.

The rearrangement joins TRBV10-1 to TRBJ2-1; D gene uncertain. Germline CDR1 is WNHNN and CDR2 is SYGVQD (reference sequence). The length of the CDR3 is 14 residues. The germline V and J ends were trimmed by 0 bases and 4 bases, with 7 bases remaining between them. CDR3 protein: CASSESGRYNEQFF. The CDR3 region has the DNA TGCGCCAGCAGTGAGTCAGGCAGATACAATGAGCAGTTCTTC.

V and J are TRBV19 and TRBJ1-2, with D unresolved. From germline, CDR1 is LNHDA and CDR2 SQIVND (reference sequence). Deletions cut 5 bases from V and 1 base from J, with 14 bases between. There are 15 residues in the CDR3. The CDR3, as DNA: TGTGCCAGTAGTCCCAGCATACAACGTAACTATGGCTACACCTTC. Its protein is CASSPSIQRNYGYTF.

The chain carries TRBV28 and TRBJ2-3; D is perhaps TRBD1 or TRBD2 (5 bases each). CDR3 size: 13 residues. The V gene lost 5 bases and the J gene lost 7 bases, with 13 bases spanning the gap. Germline V gene data show CDR1 as MDHEN and CDR2 as SYDVKM. CDR3 bases: TGTGCCAGCAGTAAACCCGGGGCTCATACGCAGTATTTT. Residues: CASSKPGAHTQYF.

V is TRBV5-1 and J is TRBJ1-1; the match to TRBD1 covers 7 bases. The CDR3 has 14 amino acids. V shed 4 bases and J 4 bases; nucleotides not matched to a gene: 7. Germline CDR1 SGHRS, CDR2 YFSETQ. CDR3 DNA sequence: TGCGCCAGCAGCCAGGGGGTTCTAGGCACTGAAGCTTTCTTT. As protein: CASSQGVLGTEAFF.